This T cell receptor beta chain was obtained from a study of cytomegalovirus exposure and HLA in healthy donors. The study, taken as a whole, reports: Evidence from a later analysis indicated that most CMV-associated TCR beta chains looked HLA-restricted. Later work showed greater clonal expansion in HLA-associated TCR beta chains than in equally common others.

This clone has only a few counts. Its antigen remains unknown. CDR3 length equals 13 residues. V lost 5 bases and J 4 bases, leaving 9 bases between the germline ends. Germline V gives CDR1 LNHDA, CDR2 SQIVND (reference sequence). Vbeta (60) and Jbeta (13) primers were used in the PCR. Assay used: immunoSEQ multiplex PCR; TCRdb lists only in-frame clones, some missing. There are 160,000 or so clones in the sample; around 80% occur only once, and more than 1.5% lies in the top ten. The sequencing input was PBMCs. The V gene is TRBV19, the J gene TRBJ1-5, with a possible D match to TRBD1 (5 bases). This TCR was recovered from a man between 18 and 35 years old in good health and CMV-seronegative. The CDR3 DNA sequence: TGTGCCAGTAGTCTCCCAGGGAATCAGCCCCAGCATTTT. Translated, it gives CASSLPGNQPQHF.